The rows below give T cell receptor beta chains drawn from one sample of a study of shared clonotypes between healthy human individuals. Assay: immunoSEQ multiplex PCR; the TCRdb copy retains only in-frame clones and omits some. This sample has about 580,000 clones, with 95% to 98% found just once. Material for sequencing was naive CD8+ T cells sorted from blood. The origin of the receptors is a man aged 25 to 40 in good health. Each CDR3 is given with its conserved first and last residue. D genes are given only for firm matches.

>TRBD2|TRBV9|TRBJ2-1
TGTGCCAGCAGCGGAGACATTAGCGGGAGCTCCTACAATGAGCAGTTCTTC
CASSGDISGSSYNEQFF
>TRBD2|TRBV13|TRBJ2-1
TGTGCCAGCAGCACTCACTCGGGACTAGCGGGAGGTTCCCAACCTCTTACCTACAATGAGCAGTTCTTC
CASSTHSGLAGGSQPLTYNEQFF
>-|TRBV2|TRBJ2-3
TGTGCCAAGAGGGGAGGACAGGAGCTCTCTAGCACAGATACGCAGTATTTT
CAKRGGQELSSTDTQYF
>-|TRBV7-6|TRBJ1-1
TGTGCCAGCAGCCCTAGAAAGGGAGGGGTGAGGGCTACCACCGCGGACGGAGCTTTCTTT
CASSPRKGGVRATTADGAFF
>TRBD2|TRBV11-2|TRBJ2-5
TGTGCCAGCAGAGGGGCGGGAGGAGAGACCCAGTACTTC
CASRGAGGETQYF
>-|TRBV5-1|TRBJ2-7
TGCGCCAGCAGTTCCCCCGGACGGAGAGACTACGAGCAGTACTTC
CASSSPGRRDYEQYF
>-|TRBV11-2|TRBJ2-7
TGTGCCAGCAGTCCCAATCTAGGGAACTACGAGCAGTACTTC
CASSPNLGNYEQYF
>TRBD2|TRBV5-5|TRBJ2-3
TGTGCCAGCAGCTCTAAATATAGCGGGAGCACAGATACGCAGTATTTT
CASSSKYSGSTDTQYF
>TRBD2|TRBV19|TRBJ2-7
TGTGCCAGTAGCACCGAAACTAGCGGGCGGATGCCCTACGAGCAGTACTTC
CASSTETSGRMPYEQYF
>TRBD2|TRBV2|TRBJ2-1
TGTGCCAGCAGTGCGTTAGCGGGGCCTTACAATGAGCAGTTCTTC
CASSALAGPYNEQFF
>-|TRBV5-1|TRBJ2-1
TGCGCCAGCAGCCCGCTATCGGCGGGCCGCAACAATGAGCAGTTCTTC
CASSPLSAGRNNEQFF
>TRBD2|TRBV7-3|TRBJ2-1
TGTGCCAGCAGTCCCGAGCCGGGAGGGCCCTATGAGCAGTTCTTC
CASSPEPGGPYEQFF
>TRBD2|TRBV6-5|TRBJ2-1
TGTGCCAGCAGTTACTCAAGCGGGAGAAATGAGCAGTTCTTC
CASSYSSGRNEQFF
>TRBD1|TRBV27|TRBJ2-1
TGTGCCAGCAGTTTCCTACAGGGGGCCAGCAATGAGCAGTTCTTC
CASSFLQGASNEQFF
>-|TRBV27|TRBJ2-3
TGTGCCAGCAGTCCCAGCACAGATACGCAGTATTTT
CASSPSTDTQYF
>-|TRBV28|TRBJ2-1
TGTGCCAGCAGCTCCCGCGTATGGAATGAGCAGTTCTTC
CASSSRVWNEQFF
>TRBD2|TRBV7-9|TRBJ2-7
TGTGCCAGCAGCAGGACTAGCGGGAGCTTGATCTACGAGCAGTACTTC
CASSRTSGSLIYEQYF
>TRBD1|TRBV2|TRBJ1-1
TGTGCCACCATAGACAGGGACCGCCTCGTGGCTTTCTTT
CATIDRDRLVAFF
>-|TRBV6-4|TRBJ2-1
TGTGCCAGCAGTGCCACAGGGTACCGCAATGAGCAGTTCTTC
CASSATGYRNEQFF
>-|TRBV28|TRBJ1-1
TGTGCCAGCAGTTTAAGCACTGAAGCTTTCTTT
CASSLSTEAFF
>TRBD2|TRBV6-1|TRBJ2-1
TGTGCCAGCAGTGGGGGACTAGAAGGTGAGCAGTTCTTC
CASSGGLEGEQFF
>-|TRBV14|TRBJ2-7
TGTGCCAGCAGCCATCAAATAGGTTTCCACGAGCAGTACTTC
CASSHQIGFHEQYF
>-|TRBV2|TRBJ2-2
TGTGCCAGCAGTGCAGGGTACGCCAACACCGGGGAGCTGTTTTTT
CASSAGYANTGELFF
>-|TRBV19|TRBJ2-3
TGTGCCTCGGGTGGGGGGAGCTACGATACGCAGTATTTT
CASGGGSYDTQYF
>-|TRBV9|TRBJ2-3
TGTGCCAGCAGCGAACCCGTATTGGATACGCAGTATTTT
CASSEPVLDTQYF
>-|TRBV30|TRBJ2-1
TGTGCCTGGAGTCCCGCCCGGGAGCAGTTCTTC
CAWSPAREQFF
>-|TRBV13|TRBJ2-7
TGTGCCAGCAGCTTCGGCGGCAACTACGAGCAGTACTTC
CASSFGGNYEQYF